This T cell receptor (beta chain) comes out of a study of T-cell reconstitution after alpha-beta-depleted transplantation in children. The V gene's germline CDR1 is MNHEY and CDR2 SMNVEV (reference sequence). V gave up 4 bases and J gave up 1 base, with 6 bases separating them. This CDR3 spans 13 amino acids. Unique molecular identifiers were used to barcode this TCRbeta library. TCRdb ran MiXCR on the PCR reads and lists one entry per CDR3 protein. The sample lists 65,000 to 85,000 distinct CDR3 sequences, 11% seen once, with under 15% in the top ten. Sequencing used PBMCs, obtained before TCRalphabeta/CD19-depleted stem cell transplant. The sequence came from a boy younger than 18 with acute myeloid leukemia, due to receive a stem cell transplant. The chain employs TRBV27 and TRBJ2-3, with D perhaps matching TRBD1 or TRBD2 (5 bases each). The CDR3: CASSSGRTDTQYF. The CDR3 DNA follows: TGTGCCAGCAGTTCGGGACGCACAGATACGCAGTATTTT.